This T cell receptor beta chain was identified in a study of human versus mouse CDR3 diversity and MHC coevolution. Overall study: Between roughly 5.5 x 10^6 and 1.6 x 10^7 valid reads came from each sample.

A word on this clone: Its specificity is not known.

Libraries were prepared by immunoSEQ multiplex PCR; TCRdb keeps only in-frame clonotypes and omits some of them. Among more than 55,000 clones listed, over 90% were seen once. Study-level results: Roughly 6 MHC II alleles selected the human T cells.

This clonotype originated in a person in their sixties in good health. The sequencing sample was made of naive CD4+ T cells from blood. Specified subset: CD45RO-negative CD62L-positive naive CD4 T cells.

Here the CDR3 reads CASSPKQGALSGANVLTF. The CDR3 coding sequence is TGTGCCAGCAGCCCTAAGCAGGGGGCATTATCTGGGGCCAACGTCCTGACTTTC. The genes are TRBV9 and TRBJ2-6; 8 bases are a match to TRBD1. CDR3 size: 18 residues. Germline values: CDR1 SGDLS, CDR2 YYNGEE. V lost 4 bases to trimming and J lost 1 base; unmatched junction nucleotides: 10.